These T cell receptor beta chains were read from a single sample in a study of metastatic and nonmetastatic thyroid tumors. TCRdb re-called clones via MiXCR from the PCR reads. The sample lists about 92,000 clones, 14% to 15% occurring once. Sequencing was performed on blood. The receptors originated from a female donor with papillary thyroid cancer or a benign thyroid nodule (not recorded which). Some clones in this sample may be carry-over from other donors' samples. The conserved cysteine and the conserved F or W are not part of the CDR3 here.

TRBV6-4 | ASSDSQGSAGELF
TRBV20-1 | SARDGGQGADEQY
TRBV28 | ASSYRFRSYNEQF
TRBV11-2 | ASSLTGAEAF
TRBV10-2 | ASSVTTSGGNTQY
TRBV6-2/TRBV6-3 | AISPGGRGDQF
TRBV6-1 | ASLRKNTEAF
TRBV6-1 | ASHSGGPSYEQY
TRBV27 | ASSLVPAGGGTYGYT
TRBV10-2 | ASSETSSYEQY
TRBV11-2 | ASSAHRGAYEQY
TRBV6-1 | ARLRQAVGLSYEQY
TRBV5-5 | ASSLGGHRTYNSPLH
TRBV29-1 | SVPYISDTQY
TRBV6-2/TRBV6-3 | ASALQGNYGYT
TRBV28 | ASSLVIQVNTEAF
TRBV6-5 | ASSYGGSYEQY
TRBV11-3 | ASSLDGAKNYEQY
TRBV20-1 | SARPSTGPGNTIY
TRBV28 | ASSLLSGGQRNEQF
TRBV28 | ASSSRGFSGNTIY
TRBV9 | ASSTSTAQADTQY
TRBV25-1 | ASSDDRGAEKLF
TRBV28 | ASSPPAQGEGAQH
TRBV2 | ASSAGFGETQY
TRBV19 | ASSIERLAGDSTDTQY
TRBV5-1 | ASKPGQGVAGANVLT
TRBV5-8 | ASSLGFRGYT
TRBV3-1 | ASSLNLGQGKNIQY
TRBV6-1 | ASSESPGPAYPFDEQF
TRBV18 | ASSPKDTQY